A single sample is the source of the 21 T cell receptor beta chains below, sequenced in a study of technical replicates of blood from a few donors. Only in-frame clones appear in the TCRdb table, and some are missing; sequencing was by immunoSEQ multiplex PCR. This table holds about 83,000 clones, around 96% found once. Sequencing used T cells isolated from PBMCs. All receptors derive from a human donor in good health.

This clone was seen just once. The rearrangement links TRBV11-2 to TRBJ2-7; TRBD1 aligns across 7 bases. This CDR3 spans 15 amino acids. With 5 bases clipped from V and 3 bases from J, the junction kept 10 bases outside the gene matches. In germline, CDR1 is SGHAT, CDR2 FQNNGV. The CDR3 sequence is CASSISGTDFYEQYF. The CDR3 DNA is TGTGCCAGCAGCATTTCCGGGACAGATTTCTACGAGCAGTACTTC.

CDR3 DNA sequence: TGTGCCAGCAGTCCCGGACTAGCGGGACTCGGGGAGCTGTTTTTT. This codes for CASSPGLAGLGELFF. The rearrangement joins TRBV28 to TRBJ2-2; 12 bases are a match to TRBD2. The germline V gene has CDR1 MDHEN and CDR2 SYDVKM. This CDR3 has 15 residues. V lost 5 bases and J lost 7; bases outside the gene matches: 5.

This chain links TRBV29-1 with TRBJ2-3; 8 nucleotides match TRBD1. The CDR3 extends over 13 amino acids. Germline CDR1 SQVTM, CDR2 ANQGSEA. The J segment lost 4 bases and the V segment lost 5 bases, leaving 5 bases of the junction unmatched. The CDR3 DNA is TGCAGCGTTCTGCAGGGGGCCTCAGATACGCAGTATTTT. Protein product: CSVLQGASDTQYF.

The chain recombines TRBV18 with TRBJ2-1, with 9 bases that match TRBD2. Germline lookup yields CDR1 KGHSH and CDR2 LQKENI. This CDR3 spans 15 amino acids. V gave up 3 bases and J gave up 6 bases; unmatched junction bases: 6. For the CDR3, the DNA is TGTGCCAGCTCACCCAGGCGGGAGGGCTCCAATGAGCAGTTCTTC. Amino acid sequence: CASSPRREGSNEQFF. Together with reference TRBV18 and TRBJ2-1, the CDR3 gives the full variable domain: NAGVMQNPRHLVRRRGQEARLRCSPMKGHSHVYWYRQLPEEGLKFMVYLQKENIIDESGMPKERFSAEFPKEGPSILRIQQVVRGDSAAYFCASSPRREGSNEQFFGPGTRLTVL.

The rearrangement links TRBV2 to TRBJ1-2; D might be TRBD1 (6 bases). V was trimmed by 8 bases and J by 7 bases, leaving 14 bases between them. Per germline, CDR1 SNHLY and CDR2 FYNNEI. The CDR3 loop spans 12 amino acids. The CDR3 region has the DNA TGTGCCAGCGACAGGTCGGCTCGTGGCTACACCTTC. This encodes CASDRSARGYTF.

The chain joins TRBV19 to TRBJ2-7, with 11 positions matching TRBD2. After removal of 3 bases from V and 2 bases from J, the junction contained 3 bases not matched to a gene. The CDR3 totals 15 residues. CDR1 is LNHDA and CDR2 is SQIVND in the germline V gene (reference sequence). The CDR3 DNA follows: TGTGCCAGTAGTATGGGACTAGCGGAACCCTACGAGCAGTACTTC. It translates to CASSMGLAEPYEQYF.

The chain employs TRBV29-1 and TRBJ2-1, with 11 bases fitting TRBD1. Germline CDR1 and CDR2: SQVTM and ANQGSEA. After removal of 3 bases from V and 8 bases from J, the junction contained 12 bases not matched to a gene. The CDR3 is 16 amino acids. The CDR3 loop is CSVDYFGQGAQDEQFF. The CDR3, as DNA: TGCAGCGTTGACTACTTTGGACAGGGGGCGCAGGATGAGCAGTTCTTC.

This clone was detected once. V usage is TRBV21-1 and J usage is TRBJ2-5; the table's D gene call, TRBD2, was not cross checked with the DNA. TRBV21-1 is a documented pseudogene. The CDR3 length is 16 residues. The CDR3 protein is CASSLRFWYPGETQYF. CDR3 DNA: TGTGCCAGCAGCTTACGCTTCTGGTACCCCGGGGAGACCCAGTACTTC.

The chain uses TRBV5-5 and TRBJ2-1, with D possibly matching TRBD2 (6 bases). Between the trimmed V and J ends, which lost 3 bases and 9 bases, there was a span of 16 bases. This CDR3 comprises 14 residues. In germline, CDR1 is SGHKS, CDR2 YYEKEE (reference sequence). The DNA for the CDR3 is TGTGCCAGCAGCTCGGGGGAGGCAAGGGGTGAGCAGTTCTTC. This codes for CASSSGEARGEQFF.

The chain couples TRBV27 to TRBJ2-1; a possible D gene is TRBD2 (6 bases). Trimming pared 5 bases from V and 2 bases from J, leaving 16 bases between. The CDR3 has 16 residues. Germline loops: CDR1 MNHEY, CDR2 SMNVEV (reference sequence). The CDR3 sequence: CASSHGDFPTYNEQFF. The CDR3, as DNA: TGTGCCAGCAGTCACGGGGACTTCCCAACCTACAATGAGCAGTTCTTC.

The chain couples TRBV7-9 to TRBJ1-1, with no clear D. The CDR3 is 14 residues long. V shed 1 base and J shed 5 bases, with 11 bases lying between them. Germline V gene data show CDR1 as SEHNR and CDR2 as FQNEAQ (reference sequence). CDR3 nucleotides: TGTGCCAGCAGCTTAGGAGGGATGTATACTGAAGCTTTCTTT. As protein: CASSLGGMYTEAFF.

The gene calls are TRBV7-9 and TRBJ1-1; no clear D. From germline, CDR1 is SEHNR and CDR2 FQNEAQ (reference sequence). This CDR3 spans 15 amino acids. Trimming took off 5 bases at V and 0 bases at J, with 13 bases between the two ends. The CDR3 DNA is TGTGCCAGCAGCCCCCGCGGAGTGATGAACACTGAAGCTTTCTTT. Translation: CASSPRGVMNTEAFF.

The gene calls are TRBV11-2 and TRBJ2-2; possible D gene TRBD1, 5 bases. The V end lost 3 bases, the J end lost 3 bases, and 5 bases lay between the germline ends. Germline V gene sequence: CDR1 SGHAT, CDR2 FQNNGV. The CDR3 runs 13 residues. CDR3 bases: TGTGCCAGCAGCTTGGGGCACACCGGGGAGCTGTTTTTT. Encoded protein: CASSLGHTGELFF.

The chain has TRBV27 and TRBJ2-7; 10 bases fit TRBD1. This CDR3 has 16 amino acids. The J segment lost 3 bases and the V segment lost 5 bases, leaving 10 bases of the junction unmatched. The germline gives CDR1 MNHEY, CDR2 SMNVEV (reference sequence). CDR3 amino acids: CASSPRNRDRGYEQYF. The CDR3 DNA sequence: TGTGCCAGCAGTCCTCGGAACCGGGACAGGGGCTACGAGCAGTACTTC.

This sequence joins TRBV6-5 and TRBJ2-1; 10 bases match TRBD2. The germline V gene encodes CDR1 MNHEY and CDR2 SVGAGI. CDR3 length: 15 amino acids. J gave up 4 bases and V 8 bases, and 8 bases lay outside the gene matches. The CDR3 nucleotides are TGTGCCAGCGGAATTGGACTAGCGGCTTACAATGAGCAGTTCTTC. Protein: CASGIGLAAYNEQFF.

V and J are TRBV11-3 and TRBJ2-2; 9 bases fit TRBD1. Germline V CDR1 and CDR2: SGHNT, YENEEA. The CDR3 runs to 15 residues. V was pared by 5 bases and J by 6 bases, with 7 bases of the junction left unmatched. The CDR3 DNA reads TGTGCCAGCAGCGGGACAGGGTATTCGGCCGGGGAGCTGTTTTTT. Protein sequence: CASSGTGYSAGELFF.

The chain combines TRBV7-6 with TRBJ1-3, with 7 bases aligning to TRBD1. The V segment lost 5 bases and the J segment 1 base; nucleotides outside the gene matches: 5. The CDR3 length is 15 residues. Germline V CDR1 and CDR2: SGHVS, FNYEAQ. Here the CDR3 reads CASSRQGGSGNTIYF. CDR3 coding DNA: TGTGCCAGCAGCAGACAGGGCGGTTCTGGAAACACCATATATTTT.

The gene calls are TRBV13 and TRBJ2-4, with 13 bases fitting TRBD2. The CDR3 runs to 16 residues. Looked up from germline, CDR1 is PRHDT and CDR2 is FYEKMQ (reference sequence). V dropped 4 bases and J dropped 8; count of bases not matched to a gene: 8. Written as DNA, the CDR3 is TGTGCCAGCAGCTCCGCCGGACTAGCGGGAGCGTACATTCAGTACTTC. Encoded protein: CASSSAGLAGAYIQYF.

The genes are TRBV4-1 and TRBJ2-1; 9 nucleotides match TRBD2. Losses at the gene ends were 1 base for V and 9 bases for J; bases not matched to a gene: 10. Per the germline V gene, CDR1 is MGHRA and CDR2 is YSYEKL. The CDR3 is 16 amino acids. CDR3 sequence reads: CASSQAPGREGSEQFF. In DNA form, the CDR3 reads TGCGCCAGCAGCCAAGCCCCGGGGCGGGAGGGCAGTGAGCAGTTCTTC.

The chain employs TRBV5-6 and TRBJ2-7, with D perhaps matching TRBD1 (6 bases). CDR3 size: 15 residues. V lost 6 bases and J 7 bases, leaving 23 bases between the germline ends. The germline V gene has CDR1 SGHDT and CDR2 YYEEEE. CDR3 amino acids: CASTNDGGWSNEQYF. The CDR3 nucleotides read TGTGCCAGCACCAACGATGGGGGCTGGTCTAATGAGCAGTACTTC.

This sequence joins TRBV6-1 and TRBJ2-1, with 9 positions matching TRBD2. V lost 8 bases to trimming and J lost 8 bases; unmatched junction nucleotides: 4. From germline, CDR1 is MNHNS and CDR2 SASEGT. The CDR3 length is 12 residues. CDR3 residues: CASGLAHDEQFF. The CDR3, as DNA: TGTGCCAGCGGACTAGCGCATGATGAGCAGTTCTTC.